Detailed here is one TCR beta chain. The CDR3 contains 15 residues. With V trimmed by 0 bases and J by 4 bases, 5 bases remained unmatched. Germline V gives CDR1 MGHRA, CDR2 YSYEKL. The entry originates in a study of blood T cell repertoires in COVID-19. Profiling relied on immunoSEQ multiplex PCR, and the TCRdb table lists in-frame clones only, not all of them. This sample carries tens of thousands of clones, roughly nine tenths of them seen once, and the ten largest clones take roughly 25%. This TCR was sampled from a woman older than 75 with active or convalescent COVID-19. Sequenced material: peripheral blood. V is TRBV4-1 and J is TRBJ1-1, with 7 positions matching TRBD1. CDR3 nucleotide sequence: TGCGCCAGCAGCCAAGATCACAGGGGAGGCACTGAAGCTTTCTTT. It codes for CASSQDHRGGTEAFF.